These 8 T cell receptor beta chains came from one sample sequenced in a study of early T cells in non-severe SARS-CoV-2 infection. One entry per CDR3 protein results from TCRdb running MiXCR on the 5' RACE reads. Among around 61,000 distinct CDR3 sequences listed, about 15% were seen once. The sequenced sample was whole blood, obtained at baseline. All receptors derive from an adult who was a healthcare worker with PCR-confirmed SARS-CoV-2 infection or an uninfected control (not recorded which).

This clonotype was observed a handful of times. J is TRBJ1-1 and V is TRBV20-1, with unresolved D. Germline CDR1 DFQATT, CDR2 SNEGSKA (reference sequence). Trimming cost V 8 bases and J 1 base, with 11 bases left between them. The CDR3 totals 12 residues. The CDR3: CSLVRTNTEAFF. CDR3 bases: TGCAGTCTCGTCCGGACGAACACTGAAGCTTTCTTT.

The V gene is TRBV28, the J gene TRBJ1-1; D remains unclear. Germline CDR1 is MDHEN and CDR2 is SYDVKM. This CDR3 has 14 residues. As DNA, the CDR3 is TGTGAATCTTCCTCAATCCAACCGGACACTGAAGCTTTCTTT. It codes for CESSSIQPDTEAFF.

This clonotype was picked up many times. The chain couples TRBV4-1 to TRBJ2-7, with 8 bases that match TRBD1. In germline, CDR1 is MGHRA, CDR2 YSYEKL. V shed 3 bases, J shed 3 bases, and the junction held 7 bases outside the gene matches. The CDR3 contains 15 residues. CDR3 DNA sequence: TGCGCCAGCAGCCACCGACAGGGGATCGGCTACGAGCAGTACTTC. Its protein product is CASSHRQGIGYEQYF.

The chain carries TRBV12-3 or TRBV12-4 and TRBJ2-5; D is tentatively TRBD1 or TRBD2 (5 bases each). The CDR3 is made up of 15 amino acids. Trimming took off 0 bases at V and 5 bases at J, with 13 bases between the two ends. The CDR3 is CASSLAGAGTETQYF. CDR3 nucleotide sequence: TGTGCCAGCAGTTTAGCGGGCGCAGGGACGGAGACCCAGTACTTC.

For the CDR3, the DNA is TGTGCCATCAGCCTCGATGGGGTGAATGGAAACACCATATATTTT. It codes for CAISLDGVNGNTIYF. The chain links TRBV10-3 to TRBJ1-3; D gene uncertain. Trimming took off 6 bases at V and 3 bases at J, with 15 bases between the two ends. Germline CDR1 is ENHRY and CDR2 is SYGVKD. The CDR3 contains 15 residues.

The chain uses TRBV11-2 and TRBJ2-7; no clear D gene. CDR3 length: 15 amino acids. V lost 1 base and J lost 1, with 11 bases in between. The V gene's germline CDR1 is SGHAT and CDR2 FQNNGV. CDR3 DNA sequence: TGTGCCAGCAGCTTAGTTTTCCCCGGGTCCTACGAGCAGTACTTC. Its translation is CASSLVFPGSYEQYF.

The chain has TRBV29-1 and TRBJ2-7; TRBD2 matches 7 bases. This CDR3 contains 13 residues. Trimming removed 2 bases from V and 3 bases from J; junction bases left unmatched: 4. CDR1 is SQVTM, CDR2 ANQGSEA, per germline. The CDR3: CSVESPGGYEQYF. The DNA for the CDR3 is TGCAGCGTTGAATCCCCGGGAGGCTACGAGCAGTACTTC.

The J gene is TRBJ1-6, the V gene TRBV3-1; the D is unclear. V was trimmed by 4 bases and J by 8 bases, leaving 18 bases between them. The CDR3 contains 16 residues. Germline V CDR1 and CDR2: LGHDT, YNNKEL (reference sequence). CDR3 coding DNA: TGTGCCAGCAGCCTAAGGAACTGGGAGAGAGATTCACCCCTCCACTTT. It translates to CASSLRNWERDSPLHF.